The rows below give T cell receptor beta chains drawn from one sample of a study of CD8 T cells in Susac syndrome. In TCRdb, the immunoSEQ multiplex PCR reads were re-called with MiXCR into one record per CDR3 protein. The sample consists of approximately 280,000 distinct CDR3 sequences, about 88% of them appearing once. Sequenced: CD8+ T cells from PBMCs. The source of these receptors is a human donor with multiple sclerosis. Both conserved end residues are part of each CDR3. Each record gives: clone size, D gene, V gene, CDR3 length, J gene, CDR3 DNA, CDR3 protein. A D gene is named only where the DNA matches it firmly. Clone sizes are given selectively: once, few, many, or a class where the clone is expanded.

-	-	TRBV9	14	TRBJ1-1	TGTGCCAGCAGCCCTTTCTTTGGGAACACTGAAGCTTTCTTT	CASSPFFGNTEAFF
-	TRBD1	TRBV6-1	16	TRBJ1-2	TGTGCCAGCAGCTCTGGACAGGGGGCGCCTCTGGATGGCTACACCTTC	CASSSGQGAPLDGYTF
-	TRBD1	TRBV15	13	TRBJ1-4	TGTGCCACCAGCAGAGAACGGTCAGGGGGCGAATTTTTT	CATSRERSGGEFF
-	TRBD2	TRBV9	15	TRBJ2-7	TGTGCCAGCAGCCTGAACCCTAGCGGGAGCAGCGAGCAGTACTTC	CASSLNPSGSSEQYF
-	-	TRBV11-2	14	TRBJ1-5	TGTGCCAGCAGCTTATCCAGGGATGATCAGCCCCAGCATTTT	CASSLSRDDQPQHF
-	-	TRBV5-8	14	TRBJ1-1	TGTGCCAGCAGCATCCACAGGGAAAAGGCTGAAGCTTTCTTT	CASSIHREKAEAFF
few	-	TRBV6-1	13	TRBJ2-3	TGTGCCAGCAGCCGGGCCCGCTTAGATACGCAGTATTTT	CASSRARLDTQYF
-	-	TRBV29-1	16	TRBJ2-1	TGCAGCGTTGAATTAGGGGCGGCTAGCGCCTGGGGGGAGCAGTTCTTC	CSVELGAASAWGEQFF
-	TRBD1	TRBV10-3	12	TRBJ2-7	TGTGCCATCAGCTCAGACAGGGTCGAGCAGTACTTC	CAISSDRVEQYF
-	-	TRBV6-1	8	TRBJ1-2	TGTCCCTGTCATGGCTACACCTTC	CPCHGYTF
-	-	TRBV21-1	17	TRBJ2-1	TGTGCCAGCAGCAAAGAAGAGGCGCTAGGGGTAGTGGATGAGCAGTTCTTC	CASSKEEALGVVDEQFF
few	-	TRBV27	12	TRBJ2-1	TGTGCCAGCAGTTTACTCAACAATGAGCAGTTCTTC	CASSLLNNEQFF
few	TRBD1	TRBV5-1	14	TRBJ1-1	TGCGCCAGCGTTGGGACAGGGGGACCCGAAGAAGCTTTCTTT	CASVGTGGPEEAFF
few	TRBD1	TRBV6-5	14	TRBJ2-7	TGTGCCAGCAGTTATGACAGGGGCAGCTACGAGCAGTACTTC	CASSYDRGSYEQYF
-	TRBD2	TRBV27	14	TRBJ2-1	TGTGCCAGCACTCACCAGGGACTAAGGCATGAGCAGTTCTTC	CASTHQGLRHEQFF
-	-	TRBV7-9	19	TRBJ2-1	TGTGCCAGCAGCTCTCTTCGCGCGACCCCAGCTCTCTCCTACAATGAGCAGTTCTTC	CASSSLRATPALSYNEQFF
-	-	TRBV19	15	TRBJ2-7	TGTGCCAGTAGTATCTCCTTCGAAAGCTCCTACGAGCAGTACTTC	CASSISFESSYEQYF
-	-	TRBV7-9	13	TRBJ2-2	TGTGCCAGCAGCCCTGCTGGGGTCGGGGAGCTGTTTTTT	CASSPAGVGELFF
once	-	TRBV29-1	10	TRBJ2-1	TGCAGCGCCGGGGTCGGTGAGCAGTTCTTC	CSAGVGEQFF
-	-	TRBV12-3/TRBV12-4	14	TRBJ2-7	TGTGCCAGCAGGGGGCGGAAAGGACTACGGGAGCAGTACTTC	CASRGRKGLREQYF
-	-	TRBV12-3/TRBV12-4	16	TRBJ2-7	TGTGCCAGCAGTACGGCCGCTAGGTACTTAAATTACGAGCAGTACTTC	CASSTAARYLNYEQYF
-	-	TRBV28	15	TRBJ2-7	TGTGCCAGCAGTTTAAGCCAGCACGAGTATTACGAGCAGTACTTC	CASSLSQHEYYEQYF
-	-	TRBV10-3	16	TRBJ2-1	TGTGCCATCAGTGAGTCGAGCAGGGGGGGTTGGAATGAGCAGTTCTTC	CAISESSRGGWNEQFF
-	-	TRBV18	16	TRBJ2-2	TGTGCCAGCTCACCTCCGGTTGACAGCCACACCGGGGAGCTGTTTTTT	CASSPPVDSHTGELFF
-	-	TRBV4-1	14	TRBJ1-2	TGCGCCAGCAGCCAAGAGAGACCGCAGAATGGCTACACCTTC	CASSQERPQNGYTF
-	-	TRBV3-1	16	TRBJ1-5	TGTGCCGGCGTAATTAGGGAGGGGGTTGAGAGGCAGCCCCAGCATTTT	CAGVIREGVERQPQHF
-	TRBD1	TRBV12-3/TRBV12-4	15	TRBJ2-5	TGTGCCAGCAGTCACCGGGACAGGGCCGGAGAGACCCAGTACTTC	CASSHRDRAGETQYF
-	-	TRBV29-1	14	TRBJ1-2	TGCAGCGTTGAAAGGCACCTCCCCGACTATGGCTACACCTTC	CSVERHLPDYGYTF
-	TRBD2	TRBV7-9	16	TRBJ2-3	TGTGCCAGCAGCTTAGCATCTAGCGGGAGGCCCGGTACGCAGTATTTT	CASSLASSGRPGTQYF
-	-	TRBV5-1	11	TRBJ1-1	TGCGCCAGCAGCGACGGGCGTGAAGCTTTCTTT	CASSDGREAFF
-	TRBD2	TRBV30	15	TRBJ2-1	TGTGCCTGGAGTGAGCCGGGACTAGCGATGAGGGAGCAGTTCTTC	CAWSEPGLAMREQFF
-	-	TRBV20-1	19	TRBJ1-3	TGCAGTGCTAGAGATCCGCGAGTGGGGCCGGGGTGGACTGGAAACACCATATATTTT	CSARDPRVGPGWTGNTIYF
-	TRBD1	TRBV20-1	15	TRBJ1-5	TGCAGTGCTAGAGGACAGGGGTCTCTCAATCAGCCCCAGCATTTT	CSARGQGSLNQPQHF
-	-	TRBV24-1	14	TRBJ2-5	TGTGCCACCAGTGAATCGGGATTCGGGGAGACCCAGTACTTC	CATSESGFGETQYF
-	-	TRBV12-3/TRBV12-4	12	TRBJ1-4	TGTGCCAGCAGCAGGGCGGATGAAAAACTGTTTTTT	CASSRADEKLFF
-	-	TRBV19	13	TRBJ2-1	TGTGCCGCCGCTAGGGGGAGCTACAATGAGCAGTTCTTC	CAAARGSYNEQFF
-	-	TRBV6-5	14	TRBJ1-1	TGTGCCAGCAGTTACACCGACGGGAACACTGAAGCTTTCTTT	CASSYTDGNTEAFF
-	-	TRBV19	19	TRBJ2-4	TGTGCCAGTAGTACCGATCCGGGACACCAAGGCACGGGCAAAAACATTCAGTACTTC	CASSTDPGHQGTGKNIQYF
-	-	TRBV27	13	TRBJ2-7	TGTGCCAGCAGTTATGGGCAGATCTACGAGCAGTACTTC	CASSYGQIYEQYF
-	-	TRBV29-1	14	TRBJ1-2	TGCAGCGTTGAACGGCCAGGCCTCGGCGATGGCTACACCTTC	CSVERPGLGDGYTF
-	-	TRBV12-3/TRBV12-4	12	TRBJ1-1	TGTGCCAGCACTTTGGCGAACACTGAAGCTTTCTTT	CASTLANTEAFF
-	TRBD2	TRBV30	16	TRBJ2-3	TGTGCCTGGGAGACTGGGACTAGCGGGAGGTTGCTGGAGCAGTATTTT	CAWETGTSGRLLEQYF
few	-	TRBV10-3	11	TRBJ2-7	TGTGCCATCAGTGACAAGGTCGAGCAGTACTTC	CAISDKVEQYF